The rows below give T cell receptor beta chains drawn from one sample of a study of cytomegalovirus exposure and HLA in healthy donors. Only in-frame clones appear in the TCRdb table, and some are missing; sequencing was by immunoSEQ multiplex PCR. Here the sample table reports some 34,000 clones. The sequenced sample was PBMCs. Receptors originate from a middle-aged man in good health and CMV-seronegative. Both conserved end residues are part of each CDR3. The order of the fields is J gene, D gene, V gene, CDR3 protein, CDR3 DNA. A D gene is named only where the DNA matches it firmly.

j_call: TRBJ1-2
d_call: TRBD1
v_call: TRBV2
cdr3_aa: CASNDRDNGYTF
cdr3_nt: TGTGCCAGCAACGACAGGGATAATGGCTACACCTTC

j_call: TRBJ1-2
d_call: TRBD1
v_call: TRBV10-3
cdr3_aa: CAISEGQGAGYTF
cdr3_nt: TGTGCCATCAGTGAGGGCCAGGGGGCTGGCTACACCTTC

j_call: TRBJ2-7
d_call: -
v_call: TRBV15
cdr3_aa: CATSSETGDYSYEQYF
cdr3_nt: TGTGCCACCAGCAGTGAGACAGGGGACTACTCCTACGAGCAGTACTTC

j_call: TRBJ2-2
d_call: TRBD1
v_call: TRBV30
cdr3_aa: CAWKNQGATGELFF
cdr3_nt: TGTGCCTGGAAAAACCAGGGGGCGACCGGGGAGCTGTTTTTT

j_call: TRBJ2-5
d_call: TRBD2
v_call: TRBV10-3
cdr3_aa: CAISESSGRATETQYF
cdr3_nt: TGTGCCATCAGTGAGTCTAGCGGGAGGGCCACAGAGACCCAGTACTTC

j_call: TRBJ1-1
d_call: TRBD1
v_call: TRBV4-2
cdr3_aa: CASSHPSTGGQGFMNTEAFF
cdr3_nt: TGTGCCAGCAGCCACCCCTCTACCGGGGGACAGGGCTTCATGAACACTGAAGCTTTCTTT

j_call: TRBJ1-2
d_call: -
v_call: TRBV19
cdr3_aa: CASSIQGWDLANYGYTF
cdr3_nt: TGTGCCAGTAGTATCCAGGGTTGGGACTTAGCTAACTATGGCTACACCTTC

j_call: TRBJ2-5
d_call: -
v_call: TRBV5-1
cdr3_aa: CASSVVEGPQETQYF
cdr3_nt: TGCGCCAGCAGCGTTGTGGAGGGGCCCCAAGAGACCCAGTACTTC

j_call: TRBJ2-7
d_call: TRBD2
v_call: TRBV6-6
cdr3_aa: CASTMGELAVYEQYF
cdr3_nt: TGTGCCAGCACCATGGGTGAACTAGCGGTCTACGAGCAGTACTTC

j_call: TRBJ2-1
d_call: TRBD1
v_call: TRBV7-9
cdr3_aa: CASSSAQHWTGNEQFF
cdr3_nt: TGTGCCAGCAGCTCAGCGCAGCACTGGACAGGGAATGAGCAGTTCTTC

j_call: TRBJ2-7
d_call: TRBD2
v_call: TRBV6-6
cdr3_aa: CASSYLTSGYSYEQYF
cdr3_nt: TGTGCCAGCAGTTACCTGACTAGCGGTTACTCCTACGAGCAGTACTTC